This T cell receptor beta chain emerged from a study of blood T cell repertoires in COVID-19. The repertoire was sequenced with immunoSEQ multiplex PCR; TCRdb's copy has only in-frame clones and lacks some. Here the sample spans 200,000 to 250,000 clones, approximately 78% being singletons. This TCR was sampled from a woman aged 18-29 years with acute or convalescent COVID-19. The sequencing input was peripheral blood.

For the CDR3, the DNA is TGTGCCAGCAGTTCACAGGGGGCTAGCAATCAGCCCCAGCATTTT. It specifies CASSSQGASNQPQHF. The chain employs TRBV6-5 and TRBJ1-5; 9 nucleotides align to TRBD1. The V segment lost 4 bases and the J segment 0 bases; nucleotides outside the gene matches: 1. CDR1 is MNHEY, CDR2 SVGAGI, per germline. The length of the CDR3 is 15 residues.